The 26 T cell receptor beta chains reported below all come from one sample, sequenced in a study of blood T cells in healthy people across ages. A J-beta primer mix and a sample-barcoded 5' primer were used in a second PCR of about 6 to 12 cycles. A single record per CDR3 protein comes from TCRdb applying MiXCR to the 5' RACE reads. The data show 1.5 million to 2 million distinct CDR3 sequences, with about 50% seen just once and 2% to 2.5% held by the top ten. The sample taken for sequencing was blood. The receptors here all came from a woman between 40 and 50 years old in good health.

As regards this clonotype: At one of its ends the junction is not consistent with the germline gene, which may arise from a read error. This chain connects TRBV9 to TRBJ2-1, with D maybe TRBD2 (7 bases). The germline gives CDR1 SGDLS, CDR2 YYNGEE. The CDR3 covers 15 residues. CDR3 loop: CASSVARGPRNGQFF. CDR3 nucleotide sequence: TGTGCCAGCAGCGTAGCGCGGGGGCCTAGGAATGGGCAGTTCTTC.

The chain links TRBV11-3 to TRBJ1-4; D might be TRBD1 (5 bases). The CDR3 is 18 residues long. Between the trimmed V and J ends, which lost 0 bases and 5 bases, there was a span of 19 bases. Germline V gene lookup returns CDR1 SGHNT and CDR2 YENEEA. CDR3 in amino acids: CASSLETMCGHPNEKLFF. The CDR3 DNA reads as TGTGCCAGCAGCTTAGAAACGATGTGTGGACATCCGAATGAAAAACTGTTTTTT.

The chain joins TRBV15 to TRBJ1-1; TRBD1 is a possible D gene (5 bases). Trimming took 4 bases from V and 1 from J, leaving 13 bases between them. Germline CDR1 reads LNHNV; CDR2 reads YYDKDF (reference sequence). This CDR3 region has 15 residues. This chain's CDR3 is CATSMVGTENTEAFF. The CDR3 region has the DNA TGTGCCACCAGCATGGTCGGGACGGAGAACACTGAAGCTTTCTTT.

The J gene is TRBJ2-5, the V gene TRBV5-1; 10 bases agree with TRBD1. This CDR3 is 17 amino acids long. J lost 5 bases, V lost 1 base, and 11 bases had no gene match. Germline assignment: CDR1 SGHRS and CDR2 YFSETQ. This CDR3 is CASSLIDRGHDRETQYF. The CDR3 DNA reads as TGCGCCAGCAGCTTGATCGACAGGGGGCATGACAGGGAGACCCAGTACTTC.

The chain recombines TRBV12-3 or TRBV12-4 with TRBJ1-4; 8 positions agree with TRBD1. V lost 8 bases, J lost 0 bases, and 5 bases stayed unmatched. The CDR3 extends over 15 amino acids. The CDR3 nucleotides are TGTGCCAGCTTTCGGGACAGGCCAACTAATGAAAAACTGTTTTTT. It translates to CASFRDRPTNEKLFF.

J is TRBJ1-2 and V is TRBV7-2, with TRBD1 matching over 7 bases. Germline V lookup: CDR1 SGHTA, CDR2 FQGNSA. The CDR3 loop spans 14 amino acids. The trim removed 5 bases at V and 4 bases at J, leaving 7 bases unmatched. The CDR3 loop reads CASSIDRDSYGYTF. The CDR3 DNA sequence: TGTGCCAGCAGCATCGACAGGGATTCCTATGGCTACACCTTC.

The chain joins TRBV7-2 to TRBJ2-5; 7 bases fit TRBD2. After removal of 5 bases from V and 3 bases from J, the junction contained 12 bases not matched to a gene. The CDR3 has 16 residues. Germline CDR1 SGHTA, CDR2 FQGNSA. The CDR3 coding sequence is TGTGCCAGCAGCCCAGCTAGGCCTAGCGGCAAAGAGACCCAGTACTTC. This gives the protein CASSPARPSGKETQYF.

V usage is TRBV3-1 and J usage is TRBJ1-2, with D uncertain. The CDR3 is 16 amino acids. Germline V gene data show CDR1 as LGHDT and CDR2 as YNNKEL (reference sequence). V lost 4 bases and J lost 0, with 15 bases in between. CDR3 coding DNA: TGTGCCAGCAGCCGAGACGTCGGACGTTCTAACTATGGCTACACCTTC. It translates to CASSRDVGRSNYGYTF.

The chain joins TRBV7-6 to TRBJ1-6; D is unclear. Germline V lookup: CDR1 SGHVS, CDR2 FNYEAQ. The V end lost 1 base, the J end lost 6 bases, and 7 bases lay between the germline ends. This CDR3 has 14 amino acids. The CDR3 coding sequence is TGTGCCAGCAGCTTAGGGCAATTTAATTCACCCCTCCACTTT. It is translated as CASSLGQFNSPLHF.

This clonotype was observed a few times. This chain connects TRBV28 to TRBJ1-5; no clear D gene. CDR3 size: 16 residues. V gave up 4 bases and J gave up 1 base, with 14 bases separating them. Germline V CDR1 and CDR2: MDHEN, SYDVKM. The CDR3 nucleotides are TGTGCCAGCAGTTCCTGGTTCGGGGAAAGCAATCAGCCCCAGCATTTT. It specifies CASSSWFGESNQPQHF.

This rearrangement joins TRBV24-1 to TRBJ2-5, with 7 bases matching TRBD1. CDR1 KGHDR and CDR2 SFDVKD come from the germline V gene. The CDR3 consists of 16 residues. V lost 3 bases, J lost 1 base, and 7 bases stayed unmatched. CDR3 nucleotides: TGTGCCACCAGTGATACCCGTAACAGGGGCCAAGAGACCCAGTACTTC. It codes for CATSDTRNRGQETQYF.

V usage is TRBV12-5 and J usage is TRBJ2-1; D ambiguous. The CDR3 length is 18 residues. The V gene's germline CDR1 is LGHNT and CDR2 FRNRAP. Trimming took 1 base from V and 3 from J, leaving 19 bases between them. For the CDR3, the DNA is TGTGCTAGTGGTTTGGGGCACGGTCCGACACTTAGCTACAATGAGCAGTTCTTC. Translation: CASGLGHGPTLSYNEQFF.

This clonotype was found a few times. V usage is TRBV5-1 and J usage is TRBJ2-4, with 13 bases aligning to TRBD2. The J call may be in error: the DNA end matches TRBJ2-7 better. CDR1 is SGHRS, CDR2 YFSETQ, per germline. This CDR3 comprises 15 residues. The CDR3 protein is CASSWTSGGGYEQYF. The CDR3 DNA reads TGCGCCAGCAGCTGGACTAGCGGGGGCGGTTACGAGCAGTACTTC.

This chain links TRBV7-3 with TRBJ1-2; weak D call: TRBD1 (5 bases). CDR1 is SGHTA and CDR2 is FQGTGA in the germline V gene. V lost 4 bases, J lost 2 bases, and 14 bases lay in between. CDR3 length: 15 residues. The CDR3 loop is CASSSIPDSNYGYTF. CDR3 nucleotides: TGTGCCAGCAGCTCCATCCCAGACAGCAACTATGGCTACACCTTC.

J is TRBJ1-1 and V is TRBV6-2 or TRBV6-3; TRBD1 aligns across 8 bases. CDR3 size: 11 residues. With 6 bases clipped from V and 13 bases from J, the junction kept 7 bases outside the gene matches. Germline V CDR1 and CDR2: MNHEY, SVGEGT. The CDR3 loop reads CASSRGQEGFF. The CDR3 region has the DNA TGTGCCAGCAGCCGGGGACAGGAGGGTTTCTTT.

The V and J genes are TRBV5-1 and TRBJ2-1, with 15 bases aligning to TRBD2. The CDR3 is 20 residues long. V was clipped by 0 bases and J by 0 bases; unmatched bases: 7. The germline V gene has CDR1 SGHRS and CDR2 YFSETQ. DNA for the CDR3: TGCGCCAGCAGCTTGGGGGGGACTAGCGGGGGGCCTAGCTCCTACAATGAGCAGTTCTTC. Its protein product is CASSLGGTSGGPSSYNEQFF.

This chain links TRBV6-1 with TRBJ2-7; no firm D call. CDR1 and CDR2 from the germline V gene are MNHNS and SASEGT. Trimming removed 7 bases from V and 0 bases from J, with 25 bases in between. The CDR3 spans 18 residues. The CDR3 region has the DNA TGTGCCAGCAAGCCCCCGGCTCATCATGGGGTCAGCTCCTACGAGCAGTACTTC. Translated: CASKPPAHHGVSSYEQYF.

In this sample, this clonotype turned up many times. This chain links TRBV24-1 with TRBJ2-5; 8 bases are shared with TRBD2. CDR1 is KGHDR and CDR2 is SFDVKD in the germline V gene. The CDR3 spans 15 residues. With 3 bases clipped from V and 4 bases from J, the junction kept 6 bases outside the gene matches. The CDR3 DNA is TGTGCCACCAGTGATCCACCGGGGGGGCGAGAGACCCAGTACTTC. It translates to CATSDPPGGRETQYF.

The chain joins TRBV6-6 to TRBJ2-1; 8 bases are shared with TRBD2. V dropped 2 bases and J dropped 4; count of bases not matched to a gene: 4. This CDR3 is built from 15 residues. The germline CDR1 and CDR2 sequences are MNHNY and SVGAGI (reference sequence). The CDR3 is CASSYVKRGYNEQFF. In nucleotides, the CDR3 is TGTGCCAGCAGTTACGTCAAGCGGGGGTACAATGAGCAGTTCTTC.

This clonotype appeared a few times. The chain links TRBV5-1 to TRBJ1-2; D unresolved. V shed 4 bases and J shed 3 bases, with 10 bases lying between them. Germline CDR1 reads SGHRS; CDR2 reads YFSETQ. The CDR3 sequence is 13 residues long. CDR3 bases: TGCGCCAGCAGCCCCGACTGGTACTATGGCTACACCTTC. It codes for CASSPDWYYGYTF.

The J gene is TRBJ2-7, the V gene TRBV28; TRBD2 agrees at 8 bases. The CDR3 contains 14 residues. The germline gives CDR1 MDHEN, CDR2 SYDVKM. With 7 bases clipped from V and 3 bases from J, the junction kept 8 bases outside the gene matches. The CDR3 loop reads CASNPGGLVYEQYF. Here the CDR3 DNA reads TGTGCCAGCAATCCGGGAGGGTTGGTCTACGAGCAGTACTTC.

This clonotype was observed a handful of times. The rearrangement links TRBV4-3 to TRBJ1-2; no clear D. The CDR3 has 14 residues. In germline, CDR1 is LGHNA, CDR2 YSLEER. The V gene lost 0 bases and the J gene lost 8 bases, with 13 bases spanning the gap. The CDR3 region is CASSQDESLSGYTF. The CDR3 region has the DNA TGCGCCAGCAGCCAAGATGAGAGCCTTTCGGGCTACACCTTC.

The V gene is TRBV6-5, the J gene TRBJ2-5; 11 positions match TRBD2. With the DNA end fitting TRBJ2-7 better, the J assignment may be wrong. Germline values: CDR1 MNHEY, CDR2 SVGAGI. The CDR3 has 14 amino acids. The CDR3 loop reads CASSGETSGDEQYF. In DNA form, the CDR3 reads TGTGCCAGCAGTGGCGAGACTAGCGGGGACGAGCAGTACTTC.

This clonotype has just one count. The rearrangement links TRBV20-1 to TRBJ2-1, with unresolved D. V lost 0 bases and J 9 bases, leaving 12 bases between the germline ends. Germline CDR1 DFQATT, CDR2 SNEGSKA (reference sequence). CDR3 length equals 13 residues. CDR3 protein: CSARDTGVGEQFF. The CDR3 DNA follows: TGCAGTGCTAGAGATACTGGGGTAGGTGAGCAGTTCTTC.

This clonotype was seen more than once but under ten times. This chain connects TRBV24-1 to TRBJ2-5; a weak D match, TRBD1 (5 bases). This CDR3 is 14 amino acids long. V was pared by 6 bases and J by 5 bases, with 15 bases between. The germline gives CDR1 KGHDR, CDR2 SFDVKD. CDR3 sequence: CATSWGNSPETQYF. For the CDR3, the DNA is TGTGCCACCAGTTGGGGCAATAGTCCGGAGACCCAGTACTTC.

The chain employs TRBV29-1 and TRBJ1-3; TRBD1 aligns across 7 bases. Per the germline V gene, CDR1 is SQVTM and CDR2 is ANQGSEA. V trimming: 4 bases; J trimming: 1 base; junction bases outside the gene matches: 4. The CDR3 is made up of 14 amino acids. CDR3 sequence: CSVGQGDSGNTIYF. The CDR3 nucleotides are TGCAGCGTTGGTCAGGGGGATTCTGGAAACACCATATATTTT.